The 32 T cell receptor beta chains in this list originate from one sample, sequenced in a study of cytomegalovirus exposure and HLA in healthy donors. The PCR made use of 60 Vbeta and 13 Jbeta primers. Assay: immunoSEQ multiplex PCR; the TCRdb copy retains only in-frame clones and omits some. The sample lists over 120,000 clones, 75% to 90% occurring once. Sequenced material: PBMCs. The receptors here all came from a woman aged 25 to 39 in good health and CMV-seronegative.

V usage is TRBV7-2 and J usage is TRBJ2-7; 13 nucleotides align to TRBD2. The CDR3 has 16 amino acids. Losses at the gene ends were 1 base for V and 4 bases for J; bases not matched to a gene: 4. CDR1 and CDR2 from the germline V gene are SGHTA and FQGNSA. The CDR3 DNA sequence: TGTGCCAGCAGCTTAGGGACTAGCGGGAGCTTGTACGAGCAGTACTTC. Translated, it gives CASSLGTSGSLYEQYF.

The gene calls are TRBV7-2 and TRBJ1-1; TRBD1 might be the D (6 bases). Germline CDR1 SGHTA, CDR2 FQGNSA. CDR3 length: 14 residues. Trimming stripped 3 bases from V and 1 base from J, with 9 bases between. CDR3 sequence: CASSLNRENTEAFF. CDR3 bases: TGTGCCAGCAGCTTGAACAGGGAGAACACTGAAGCTTTCTTT. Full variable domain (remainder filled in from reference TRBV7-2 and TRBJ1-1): GAGVSQSPSNKVTEKGKDVELRCDPISGHTALYWYRQSLGQGLEFLIYFQGNSAPDKSGLPSDRFSAERTGGSVSTLTIQRTQQEDSAVYLCASSLNRENTEAFFGQGTRLTVV.

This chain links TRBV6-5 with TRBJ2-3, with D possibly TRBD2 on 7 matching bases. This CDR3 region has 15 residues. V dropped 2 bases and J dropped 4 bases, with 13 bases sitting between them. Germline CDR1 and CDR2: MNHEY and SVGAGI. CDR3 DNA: TGTGCCAGCAGTTACGAGTGGGGGGGCTCAGATACGCAGTATTTT. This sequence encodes CASSYEWGGSDTQYF.

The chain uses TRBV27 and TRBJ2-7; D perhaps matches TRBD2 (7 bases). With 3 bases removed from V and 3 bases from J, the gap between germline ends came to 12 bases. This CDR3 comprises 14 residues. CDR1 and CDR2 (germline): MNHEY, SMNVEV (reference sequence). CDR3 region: CASSLGGPGYEQYF. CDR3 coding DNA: TGTGCCAGCAGTTTGGGGGGGCCGGGCTACGAGCAGTACTTC.

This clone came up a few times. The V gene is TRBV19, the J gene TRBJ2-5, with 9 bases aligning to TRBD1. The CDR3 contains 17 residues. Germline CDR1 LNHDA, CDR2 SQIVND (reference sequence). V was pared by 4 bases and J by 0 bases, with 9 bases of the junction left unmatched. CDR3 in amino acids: CASSRYRDRVNQETQYF. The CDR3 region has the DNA TGTGCCAGTAGTAGATACCGGGACAGGGTAAACCAAGAGACCCAGTACTTC.

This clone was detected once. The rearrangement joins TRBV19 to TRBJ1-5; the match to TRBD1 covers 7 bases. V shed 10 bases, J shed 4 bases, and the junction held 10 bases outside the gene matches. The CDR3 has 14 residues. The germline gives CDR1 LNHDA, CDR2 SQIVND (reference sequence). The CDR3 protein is CATNPGGGNQPQHF. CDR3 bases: TGTGCCACCAACCCAGGGGGAGGTAATCAGCCCCAGCATTTT.

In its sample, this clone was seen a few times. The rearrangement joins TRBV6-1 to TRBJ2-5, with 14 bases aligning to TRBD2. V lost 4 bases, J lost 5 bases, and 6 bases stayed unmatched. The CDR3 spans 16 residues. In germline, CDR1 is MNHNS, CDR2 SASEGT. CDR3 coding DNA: TGTGCCAGCAGTGGGACTAGCGGGGGGAGTTTTGAGACCCAGTACTTC. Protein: CASSGTSGGSFETQYF.

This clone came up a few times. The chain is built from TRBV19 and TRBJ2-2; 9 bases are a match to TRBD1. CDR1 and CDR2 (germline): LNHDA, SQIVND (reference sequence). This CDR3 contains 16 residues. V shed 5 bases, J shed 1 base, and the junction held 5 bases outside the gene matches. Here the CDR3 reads CASSLTGGWNTGELFF. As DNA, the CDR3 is TGTGCCAGTAGTCTCACAGGGGGCTGGAACACCGGGGAGCTGTTTTTT.

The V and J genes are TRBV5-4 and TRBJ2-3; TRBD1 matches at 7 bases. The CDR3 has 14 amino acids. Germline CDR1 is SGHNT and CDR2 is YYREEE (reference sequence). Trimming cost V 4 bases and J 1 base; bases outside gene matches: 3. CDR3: CASSRDRGTDTQYF. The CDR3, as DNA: TGTGCCAGCAGCCGAGACAGGGGCACAGATACGCAGTATTTT.

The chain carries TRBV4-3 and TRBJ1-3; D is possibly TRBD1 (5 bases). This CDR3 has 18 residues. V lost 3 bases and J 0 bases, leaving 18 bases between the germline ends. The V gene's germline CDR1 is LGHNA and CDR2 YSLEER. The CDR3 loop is CASSQSPPQGFSGNTIYF. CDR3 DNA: TGCGCCAGCAGCCAGTCCCCTCCCCAGGGATTCTCTGGAAACACCATATATTTT.

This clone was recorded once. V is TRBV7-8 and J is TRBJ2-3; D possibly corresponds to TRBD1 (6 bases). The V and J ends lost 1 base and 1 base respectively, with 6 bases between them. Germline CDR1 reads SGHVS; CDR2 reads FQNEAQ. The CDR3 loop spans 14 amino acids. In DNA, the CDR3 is TGTGCCAGCAGCTTAGAGGGGGGCACAGATACGCAGTATTTT. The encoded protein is CASSLEGGTDTQYF. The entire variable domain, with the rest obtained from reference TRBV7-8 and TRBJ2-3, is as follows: GAGVSQSPRYKVAKRGQDVALRCDPISGHVSLFWYQQALGQGPEFLTYFQNEAQLDKSGLPSDRFFAERPEGSVSTLKIQRTQQEDSAVYLCASSLEGGTDTQYFGPGTRLTVL.

CDR3 sequence reads: CASSLVFSGGAREQFF. CDR3 sequence (DNA): TGCGCCAGCAGCTTGGTGTTTAGCGGGGGGGCGCGTGAGCAGTTCTTC. The chain recombines TRBV5-1 with TRBJ2-1; 11 nucleotides line up with TRBD2. The CDR3 is made up of 16 amino acids. Germline V gene lookup returns CDR1 SGHRS and CDR2 YFSETQ. V shed 0 bases and J 9 bases; nucleotides not matched to a gene: 8.

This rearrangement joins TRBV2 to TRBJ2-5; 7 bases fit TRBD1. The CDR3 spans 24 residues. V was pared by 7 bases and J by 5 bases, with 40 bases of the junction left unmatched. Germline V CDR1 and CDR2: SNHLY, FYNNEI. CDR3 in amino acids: CASNKKGARGGGIEKKDAAETQYF. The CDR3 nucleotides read TGTGCCAGCAATAAAAAGGGGGCCCGCGGTGGAGGAATTGAAAAAAAGGACGCGGCGGAGACCCAGTACTTC. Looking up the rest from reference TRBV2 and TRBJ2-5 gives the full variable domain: EPEVTQTPSHQVTQMGQEVILRCVPISNHLYFYWYRQILGQKVEFLVSFYNNEISEKSEIFDDQFSVERPDGSNFTLKIRSTKLEDSAMYFCASNKKGARGGGIEKKDAAETQYFGPGTRLLVL.

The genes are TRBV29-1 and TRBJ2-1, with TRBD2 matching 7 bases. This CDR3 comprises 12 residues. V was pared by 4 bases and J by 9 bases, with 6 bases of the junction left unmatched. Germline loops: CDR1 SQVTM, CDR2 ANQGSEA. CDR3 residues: CSVGRERVEQFF. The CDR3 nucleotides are TGCAGCGTTGGGCGGGAGAGGGTTGAGCAGTTCTTC.

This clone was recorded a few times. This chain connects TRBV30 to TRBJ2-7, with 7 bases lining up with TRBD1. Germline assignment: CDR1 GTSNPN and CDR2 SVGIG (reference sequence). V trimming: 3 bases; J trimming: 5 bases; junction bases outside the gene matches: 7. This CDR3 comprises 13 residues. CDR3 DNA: TGTGCCTGGAGCAAAAGGACAGGCCACGAGCAGTACTTC. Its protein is CAWSKRTGHEQYF.

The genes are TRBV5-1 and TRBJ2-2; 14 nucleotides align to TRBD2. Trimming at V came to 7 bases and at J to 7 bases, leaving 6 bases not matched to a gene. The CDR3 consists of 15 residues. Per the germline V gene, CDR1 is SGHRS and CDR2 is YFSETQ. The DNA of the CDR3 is TGCGCCAGCTGGGGACTAGCGGGAGTTGTCGGGGAGCTGTTTTTT. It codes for CASWGLAGVVGELFF.

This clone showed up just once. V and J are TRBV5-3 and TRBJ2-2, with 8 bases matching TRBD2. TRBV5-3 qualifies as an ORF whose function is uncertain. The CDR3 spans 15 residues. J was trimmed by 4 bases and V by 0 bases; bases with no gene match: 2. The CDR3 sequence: CARSLGLAGTGELFF. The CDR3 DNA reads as TGTGCCAGAAGCTTGGGGCTAGCGGGCACCGGGGAGCTGTTTTTT.

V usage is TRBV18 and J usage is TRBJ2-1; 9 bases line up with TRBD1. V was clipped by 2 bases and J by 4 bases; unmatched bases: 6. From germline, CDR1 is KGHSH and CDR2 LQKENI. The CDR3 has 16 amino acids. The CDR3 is CASSPRAGQGYNEQFF. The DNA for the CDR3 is TGTGCCAGCTCACCAAGAGCGGGACAGGGATACAATGAGCAGTTCTTC.

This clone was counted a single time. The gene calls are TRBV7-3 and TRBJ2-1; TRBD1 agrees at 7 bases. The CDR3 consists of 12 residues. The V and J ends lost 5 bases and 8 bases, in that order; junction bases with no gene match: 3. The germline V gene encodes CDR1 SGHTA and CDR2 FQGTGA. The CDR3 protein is CASSDRVDEQFF. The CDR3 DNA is TGTGCCAGCAGCGACAGGGTCGATGAGCAGTTCTTC. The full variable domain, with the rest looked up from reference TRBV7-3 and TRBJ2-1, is GAGVSQTPSNKVTEKGKYVELRCDPISGHTALYWYRQSLGQGPEFLIYFQGTGAADDSGLPNDRFFAVRPEGSVSTLKIQRTERGDSAVYLCASSDRVDEQFFGPGTRLTVL.

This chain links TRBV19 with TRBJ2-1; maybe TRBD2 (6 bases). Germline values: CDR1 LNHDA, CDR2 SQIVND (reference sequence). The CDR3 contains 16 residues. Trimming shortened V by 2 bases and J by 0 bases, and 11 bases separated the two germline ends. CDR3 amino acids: CASSILVGGSYNEQFF. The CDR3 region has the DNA TGTGCCAGTAGTATATTAGTGGGGGGCTCCTACAATGAGCAGTTCTTC. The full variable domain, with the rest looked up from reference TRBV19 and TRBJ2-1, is DGGITQSPKYLFRKEGQNVTLSCEQNLNHDAMYWYRQDPGQGLRLIYYSQIVNDFQKGDIAEGYSVSREKKESFPLTVTSAQKNPTAFYLCASSILVGGSYNEQFFGPGTRLTVL.

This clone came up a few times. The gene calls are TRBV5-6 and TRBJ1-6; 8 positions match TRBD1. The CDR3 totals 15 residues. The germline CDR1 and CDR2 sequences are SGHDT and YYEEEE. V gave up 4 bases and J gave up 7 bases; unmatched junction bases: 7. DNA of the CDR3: TGTGCCAGCAGCCCAGGACAGGGTCGAAATTCACCCCTCCACTTT. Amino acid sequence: CASSPGQGRNSPLHF.

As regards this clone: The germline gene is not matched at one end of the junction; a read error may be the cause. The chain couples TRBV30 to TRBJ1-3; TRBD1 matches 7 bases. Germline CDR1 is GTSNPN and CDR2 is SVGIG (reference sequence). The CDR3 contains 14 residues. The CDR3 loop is CATGVGGAGNTIYF. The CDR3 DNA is TGTGCCACGGGGGTAGGGGGCGCTGGGAACACCATATATTTT.

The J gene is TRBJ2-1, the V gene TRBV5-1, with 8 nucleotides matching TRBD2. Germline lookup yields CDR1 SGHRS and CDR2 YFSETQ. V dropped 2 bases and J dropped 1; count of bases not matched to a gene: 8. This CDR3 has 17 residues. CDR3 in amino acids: CASSFTAGGVSYNEQFF. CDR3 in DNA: TGCGCCAGCAGCTTCACCGCGGGGGGCGTGTCCTACAATGAGCAGTTCTTC.

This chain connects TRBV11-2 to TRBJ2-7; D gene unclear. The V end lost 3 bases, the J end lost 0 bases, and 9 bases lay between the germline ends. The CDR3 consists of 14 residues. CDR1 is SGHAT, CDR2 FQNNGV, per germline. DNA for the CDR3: TGTGCCAGCAGCTTTTCCGACAACTCCTACGAGCAGTACTTC. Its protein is CASSFSDNSYEQYF.

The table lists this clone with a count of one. CDR3 sequence: CASSWPLRGSRETQYF. The CDR3 DNA reads as TGTGCCAGCAGCTGGCCGTTGCGGGGGAGTCGAGAGACCCAGTACTTC. The chain couples TRBV5-6 to TRBJ2-5; 7 bases fit TRBD2. CDR1 is SGHDT and CDR2 is YYEEEE in the germline V gene. Unmatched junction bases numbered 12, after V lost 3 bases and J lost 4 bases. CDR3 length: 16 residues.

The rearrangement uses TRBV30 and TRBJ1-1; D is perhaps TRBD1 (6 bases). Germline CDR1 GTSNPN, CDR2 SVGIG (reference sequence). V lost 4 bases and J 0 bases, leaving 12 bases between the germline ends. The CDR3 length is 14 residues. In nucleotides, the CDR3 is TGTGCCTGGACCAGGGGCCCCCTGAACACTGAAGCTTTCTTT. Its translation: CAWTRGPLNTEAFF. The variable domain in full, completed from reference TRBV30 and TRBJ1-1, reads SQTIHQWPATLVQPVGSPLSLECTVEGTSNPNLYWYRQAAGRGLQLLFYSVGIGQISSEVPQNLSASRPQDRQFILSSKKLLLSDSGFYLCAWTRGPLNTEAFFGQGTRLTVV.

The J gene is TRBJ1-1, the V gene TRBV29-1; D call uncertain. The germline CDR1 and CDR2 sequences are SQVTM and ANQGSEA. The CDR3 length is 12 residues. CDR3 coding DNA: TGCTATCCAGGCCCAATGAACACTGAAGCTTTCTTT. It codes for CYPGPMNTEAFF.

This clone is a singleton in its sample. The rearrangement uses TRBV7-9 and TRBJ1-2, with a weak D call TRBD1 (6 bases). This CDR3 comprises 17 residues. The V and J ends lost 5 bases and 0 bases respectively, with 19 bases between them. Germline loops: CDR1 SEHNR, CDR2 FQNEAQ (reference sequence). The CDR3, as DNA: TGTGCCAGCAGCAAAGACAGGACCCAGGGAGCTAACTATGGCTACACCTTC. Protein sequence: CASSKDRTQGANYGYTF.

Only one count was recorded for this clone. The CDR3 sequence is CASSTRQGDNEQFF. The CDR3 DNA reads as TGTGCCAGCAGCACGCGACAGGGCGATAATGAGCAGTTCTTC. The chain couples TRBV5-4 to TRBJ2-1; 7 bases line up with TRBD1. Germline CDR1 SGHNT, CDR2 YYREEE (reference sequence). This CDR3 comprises 14 residues. V dropped 4 bases and J dropped 7; count of bases not matched to a gene: 8.

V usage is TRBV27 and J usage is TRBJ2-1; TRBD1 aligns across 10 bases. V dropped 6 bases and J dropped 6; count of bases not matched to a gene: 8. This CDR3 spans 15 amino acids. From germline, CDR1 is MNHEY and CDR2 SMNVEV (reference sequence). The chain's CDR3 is CASSSGTGEVNEQFF. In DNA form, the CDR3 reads TGTGCCAGCAGCTCTGGGACAGGGGAGGTCAATGAGCAGTTCTTC.

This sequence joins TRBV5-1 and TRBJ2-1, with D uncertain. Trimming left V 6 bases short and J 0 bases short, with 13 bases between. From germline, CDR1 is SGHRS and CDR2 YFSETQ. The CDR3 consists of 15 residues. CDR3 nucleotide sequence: TGCGCCAGCACGGTAGAGCTGAACTCCTACAATGAGCAGTTCTTC. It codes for CASTVELNSYNEQFF.

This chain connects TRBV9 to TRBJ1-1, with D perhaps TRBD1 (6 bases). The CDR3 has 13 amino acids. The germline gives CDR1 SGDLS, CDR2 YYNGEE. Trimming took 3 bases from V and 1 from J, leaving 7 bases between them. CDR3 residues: CASSGTENTEAFF. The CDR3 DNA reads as TGTGCCAGCAGCGGGACAGAGAACACTGAAGCTTTCTTT.